Each of the 16 T cell receptor beta chains below was sequenced from the same sample in a study of T cell changes during pregnancy in multiple sclerosis. Profiled with immunoSEQ multiplex PCR; TCRdb holds only in-frame clones, not every one. The repertoire consists of 90,000 or so clones, with 75% to 95% occurring once and the leading ten covering roughly 1.9%. Sequencing was performed on peripheral blood, taken in the first trimester of pregnancy. All receptors derive from a female donor in good health, enrolled as a control in a pregnancy study.

The chain joins TRBV19 to TRBJ2-1; 7 bases line up with TRBD2. CDR3 length: 13 residues. V dropped 3 bases and J dropped 13; count of bases not matched to a gene: 9. Germline V gene sequence: CDR1 LNHDA, CDR2 SQIVND (reference sequence). CDR3 sequence reads: CASSIPNSGRQFF. CDR3 DNA sequence: TGTGCCAGTAGTATCCCAAATAGCGGGCGTCAGTTCTTC.

The chain recombines TRBV30 with TRBJ2-7; 8 positions agree with TRBD1. With V trimmed by 5 bases and J by 1 base, 4 bases remained unmatched. Germline V gene sequence: CDR1 GTSNPN, CDR2 SVGIG (reference sequence). This CDR3 contains 13 residues. The CDR3 region is CAWPGTGSYEQYF. CDR3 coding DNA: TGTGCCTGGCCCGGGACAGGTTCCTACGAGCAGTACTTC.

The gene calls are TRBV6-5 and TRBJ2-7; TRBD1 agrees at 7 bases. The V and J ends lost 10 bases and 3 bases, in that order; junction bases with no gene match: 9. There are 13 residues in the CDR3. Per the germline V gene, CDR1 is MNHEY and CDR2 is SVGAGI. In DNA form, the CDR3 reads TGTGCCACCGAGGGGACAGCGGACTACGAGCAGTACTTC. Translation gives CATEGTADYEQYF.

V and J are TRBV4-1 and TRBJ2-7, with 8 bases identical to TRBD1. The ends lost 4 bases at V and 5 bases at J; junction bases unmatched: 7. The germline CDR1 and CDR2 sequences are MGHRA and YSYEKL. The CDR3 loop spans 14 amino acids. CDR3 bases: TGCGCCAGCAGCCGGTCGACAGGGGTTGACGAGCAGTACTTC. It is translated as CASSRSTGVDEQYF.

The chain carries TRBV4-3 and TRBJ2-1, with TRBD2 identical over 8 bases. The CDR3 sequence is 16 residues long. Unmatched junction bases numbered 11, after V lost 5 bases and J lost 5 bases. Per the germline V gene, CDR1 is LGHNA and CDR2 is YSLEER. CDR3 nucleotides: TGCGCCAGCAGCTCGACCGGGGGGGCCCGCCACAATGAGCAGTTCTTC. It translates to CASSSTGGARHNEQFF.

This chain links TRBV6-4 with TRBJ2-1; 8 bases map to TRBD2. V lost 3 bases and J lost 3; bases outside the gene matches: 4. CDR1 is MRHNA and CDR2 is SNTAGT in the germline V gene. The CDR3 consists of 15 residues. The chain's CDR3 is CASSEVAGFYNEQFF. CDR3 nucleotide sequence: TGTGCCAGCAGTGAGGTAGCGGGGTTCTACAATGAGCAGTTCTTC.

Only one count was recorded for this clone. The gene calls are TRBV7-2 and TRBJ2-1; D remains unclear. V dropped 0 bases and J dropped 6 bases, with 15 bases sitting between them. Germline CDR1 SGHTA, CDR2 FQGNSA. This CDR3 spans 16 amino acids. Here the CDR3 reads CASSLALVLVANEQFF. The CDR3 DNA reads TGTGCCAGCAGCTTAGCGCTGGTGCTAGTAGCCAATGAGCAGTTCTTC.

The rearrangement joins TRBV9 to TRBJ2-7; weak D call: TRBD1 (6 bases). CDR1 is SGDLS, CDR2 YYNGEE, per germline. This CDR3 is built from 13 residues. Trimming cost V 4 bases and J 6 bases, with 14 bases left between them. The CDR3 loop is CASSRTGLGEQYF. CDR3 DNA: TGTGCCAGCAGCAGAACAGGGTTGGGCGAGCAGTACTTC.

The V gene is TRBV12-5, the J gene TRBJ2-3; D not certain. Germline CDR1 reads LGHNT; CDR2 reads FRNRAP. The CDR3 runs to 12 residues. V lost 0 bases and J 6 bases, leaving 4 bases between the germline ends. The CDR3 DNA sequence: TGTGCTAGTGGTTTGGTACGGGATACGCAGTATTTT. Translated: CASGLVRDTQYF.

The chain employs TRBV28 and TRBJ2-3, with 7 bases lining up with TRBD1. After removal of 6 bases from V and 2 bases from J, the junction contained 8 bases not matched to a gene. CDR1 and CDR2 from the germline V gene are MDHEN and SYDVKM. The CDR3 runs to 15 residues. The CDR3 region is CASSPPGQYTDTQYF. CDR3 nucleotide sequence: TGTGCCAGCAGCCCACCGGGACAGTACACAGATACGCAGTATTTT.

V gene TRBV4-3 combines with J gene TRBJ2-3, with 9 bases matching TRBD2. V shed 1 base, J shed 3 bases, and the junction held 11 bases outside the gene matches. Germline CDR1 and CDR2: LGHNA and YSLEER. This CDR3 comprises 18 residues. CDR3 sequence reads: CASSQGVRGGGATDTQYF. CDR3 sequence (DNA): TGCGCCAGCAGCCAAGGGGTGCGTGGCGGGGGGGCGACAGATACGCAGTATTTT.

The J gene is TRBJ1-1, the V gene TRBV11-3, with TRBD1 as a possible D gene (6 bases). V shed 3 bases and J shed 7 bases, with 12 bases lying between them. Germline V gene sequence: CDR1 SGHNT, CDR2 YENEEA. The CDR3 extends over 13 amino acids. In DNA, the CDR3 is TGTGCCAGCAGCTTGAGGCAGGGGAATGAAGCTTTCTTT. This translates into CASSLRQGNEAFF.

The chain joins TRBV4-3 to TRBJ2-2; 9 bases are shared with TRBD2. The length of the CDR3 is 17 residues. Germline CDR1 is LGHNA and CDR2 is YSLEER. Germline trimming cut 1 base from V and 7 bases from J; bases unmatched to any gene: 10. In DNA form, the CDR3 reads TGCGCCAGCAGCCAAGCCCAGCGGGGGGACCGGGTCGGGGAGCTGTTTTTT. Translation: CASSQAQRGDRVGELFF.

The chain couples TRBV4-2 to TRBJ2-7, with D tentatively TRBD1 (5 bases). V lost 1 base and J 7 bases, leaving 11 bases between the germline ends. Germline lookup yields CDR1 LGHNA and CDR2 YNFKEQ. The CDR3 is 13 residues long. CDR3 bases: TGTGCCAGCAGCCAAGGGGGCAGCATGGAGCAGTACTTC. Its translation: CASSQGGSMEQYF.

The gene calls are TRBV6-1 and TRBJ2-3; 15 positions agree with TRBD2. With 4 bases clipped from V and 6 bases from J, the junction kept 8 bases outside the gene matches. The CDR3 has 17 amino acids. Germline V gives CDR1 MNHNS, CDR2 SASEGT. For the CDR3, the DNA is TGTGCCAGCAGTGGGCGAGCCGGACTAGCGGGGGGGGATACGCAGTATTTT. Its translation is CASSGRAGLAGGDTQYF.

The chain uses TRBV7-9 and TRBJ2-1; maybe TRBD1 (5 bases). The germline V gene has CDR1 SEHNR and CDR2 FQNEAQ (reference sequence). V was trimmed by 2 bases and J by 0 bases, leaving 8 bases between them. CDR3 length: 15 amino acids. The CDR3 DNA sequence: TGTGCCAGCAGCTTATCCGACAGCTCCTACAATGAGCAGTTCTTC. Its translation: CASSLSDSSYNEQFF.